The rows below give T cell receptor beta chains drawn from one sample of a study of blood T cell repertoires in COVID-19. Sequenced by immunoSEQ multiplex PCR; TCRdb stores in-frame clones only, minus some. Of roughly 200,000 clones listed, 80% to 90% are singletons. Sequencing was performed on peripheral blood. These receptor sequences come from a woman aged 40 to 49 with COVID-19, enrolled during active disease. Each CDR3 is given without its conserved first and last residue. Clone size is stated in some rows and not others, as once, few, many or a class when expanded.

size,V,CDR3
-,TRBV4-1,ASSLLTTGGDYGYT
-,TRBV5-1,ASSDTRTYNEQF
-,TRBV3-1/TRBV3-2,ASSLGTGYNEQF
-,TRBV27,ASTSGGGAFNTQY
-,TRBV9,ASTPRGFSYNEQF
-,TRBV4-1,ASSQTGTGVGNTIY
-,TRBV20-1,SASPGLAGVGTGELF
-,TRBV11-2,ASSRTGQGTEAF
-,TRBV6-1,ASSENRGNTEAF
-,TRBV27,ASRLTGYNEQF
-,TRBV10-3,AISEGGLNTEAF
-,TRBV7-8,ASSTTGTGYT
few,TRBV7-9,ASSLVGGSPDTQY
-,TRBV30,AWAPVGGRYTEAF
-,TRBV29-1,SVLGLAGARGLQETQY
-,TRBV4-1,ASSQSLAGGYNEQF
-,TRBV7-9,ASSSFRGPGTGPKDGYT
-,TRBV10-3,AIRDTSGGSYEQY
-,TRBV12-5,ASGSPLTGDQPQH
-,TRBV19,ASSMRSSGRFYNEQF
-,TRBV27,ASSSRRPDWNEQF
few,TRBV3-1/TRBV3-2,ASSHMGGRGAGELF
-,TRBV27,ASSLPPGTSGANEQF
-,TRBV9,ASSVGPEGTSAQETQY
-,TRBV7-9,ASSLAIPRYGYT
-,TRBV5-1,ASSVASGRSETQY